Included here is one T cell receptor (beta chain) sequence, with context. The CDR3 length is 14 residues. From germline, CDR1 is SQVTM and CDR2 ANQGSEA. Trimming removed 3 bases from V and 1 base from J, with 10 bases in between. The source of the sample is a study of blood T cell repertoires in COVID-19. Study-wide context: The analysed material was cDNA or gDNA that came from T cells, B-cell-depleted T cells, or PBMCs.

Original analysis: It was from reference gene primer amplification that nucleated cell counts were estimated. TCRdb's copy holds only in-frame clones and misses some; the assay was immunoSEQ multiplex PCR. V and J calls and clone size follow that table, whereas D and trimming were derived from the DNA. Counted here are about 140,000 clones, about 85% occurring once; the ten biggest clones make up 1.6%. This sequence was found in a human donor in a cohort sampled during active COVID-19. The chain is built from TRBV29-1 and TRBJ2-1; maybe TRBD2 (6 bases). The sequenced material came from peripheral blood. The CDR3 sequence is CSVDSSGSYNEQFF. The CDR3 region has the DNA TGCAGCGTTGATAGTAGCGGTTCCTACAATGAGCAGTTCTTC.